This T cell receptor (delta chain) appears in the sequencing data of a study of human gamma delta and Vdelta1 T cells (dated 2018 in TCRdb). Background for the entire study: In this study, the researchers looked at Delta One T cells, which are Vd1+ gamma-delta T cells, to see how well they work as cytotoxic effectors against acute myeloid leukemia. Overall results and qualifications from the work: Polyclonality and broad cytotoxic targeting of acute myeloid leukemia were reported for Delta One T cells.

A remark on this clone: There is no known antigen for this receptor. It has no much larger one-base neighbor in the sample; base qualities were not kept.

The germline V gene encodes CDR1 TSWWSYY and CDR2 QGS. Spanning cysteine to phenylalanine, the CDR3 consists of 20 amino acids. The entry retains the CDR3 DNA only, 60 bases that are in frame from base 1. Trimming costs V 10 bases and J 3 bases, and their ends lie 36 bases apart. Library creation used PCR. Sequencing took place on an Illumina MiSeq. For TCRdb, the public reads were processed anew by CATT, and duplicate DNA sequences were folded into one row. The sample table shows thousands of delta-chain clones, and almost 40% are seen once. 5.5% to 7% of the sample belongs to the ten largest clones. The sequenced sample was Vdelta1 gamma-delta T cells from blood grown in culture (DOT cells). The sample's cell subset or site label, in plain terms: Delta One T cells, in vitro expanded/differentiated Vd1+ gamma-delta T cells. This clonotype was obtained from a human donor in good health. The sequence joins TRDV1 to TRDJ1; TRDD3 might be the D gene, on 7 matching bases. The CDR3 amino acid sequence is: CAHVLATYFLSCTGADKLIF. The nucleotide sequence reads as follows: TGTGCTCATGTACTCGCCACCTACTTCCTTTCCTGTACTGGGGCCGATAAACTCATCTTT.